This T cell receptor (beta chain) was identified in a study of blood T cell repertoires in COVID-19. Study as a whole: Samples of COVID-19 (acute and convalescent) were obtained from the United States, Italy and Spain.

Repertoires were generated with immunoSEQ multiplex PCR, while TCRdb's copy carries only in-frame clones and drops some. This table has 90,000 to 120,000 clones, approximately 80% appearing once. The CDR3 length is 15 residues. Trimming took off 5 bases at V and 0 bases at J, with 11 bases between the two ends. Germline-derived CDR1 and CDR2 are SGHNT and YENEEA. What was sequenced was peripheral blood. This sequence originates from a man between 60 and 70 years old with acute or convalescent COVID-19. The J gene is TRBJ2-1, the V gene TRBV11-3; D gene uncertain. This chain's CDR3 is CASSVVLSSYNEQFF. The CDR3 DNA sequence: TGTGCCAGCAGCGTGGTGTTGAGCTCCTACAATGAGCAGTTCTTC.